The clone carrying this T cell receptor (beta chain) was seen just once. Both iRepertoire HTBI primers and Arm-PCR of CDR3 regions were used to build the TCR beta libraries. TCRdb independently ran MiXCR on the multiplex PCR reads; one entry per CDR3 protein. The sample includes 410,000 or so distinct CDR3 sequences, 15% of them seen just once. This sample is drawn from a study of regulatory T cells in long-lasting Graves disease. As for the study in general: Prior antithyroid drug treatment in newly diagnosed Graves' patients lasted under 3 months.

CDR1 and CDR2 from the germline V gene are GTSNPN and SVGIG (reference sequence). V was trimmed by 2 bases and J by 6 bases, leaving 8 bases between them. The CDR3 contains 12 residues. Time point here: newly diagnosed GD, antithyroid drugs for less than 3 months. Scientists built the TCR library using RNA that was extracted from PBMCs. This same sample was also taken into another study, of T cells in Graves' hyperthyroidism and ophthalmopathy. As reported in that work: Blood also showed most of the thyroid clonotypes that were expanded above 0.001.

The chain recombines TRBV30 with TRBJ1-5; unclear D gene. Sequences were derived from peripheral blood mononuclear cells (PBMCs), sampled at new diagnosis, from a patient treated with antithyroid drugs. The clonotype was recovered from a woman aged 25 to 39 with Graves disease. CDR3 amino acids: CAWSYDVQPQHF. The CDR3, as DNA: TGTGCCTGGAGTTACGATGTTCAGCCCCAGCATTTT.